The 20 T cell receptor beta chains reported below all come from one sample, sequenced in a study of T cell responses to AZD1222 COVID-19 vaccine. The assay was immunoSEQ multiplex PCR, and TCRdb's table has in-frame clones only and misses some. The repertoire has a few hundred thousand clones, 85% to 95% of them found once; the top ten carry roughly 0.6%. Sequencing was performed on peripheral blood, taken on day 0 of AZD1222 vaccination. The receptor set was obtained from an adult in good health.

This chain joins TRBV3-1 (or the pseudogene TRBV3-2) and TRBJ2-2; D uncertain. Germline CDR1 reads LGHDT; CDR2 reads YNNKEL (reference sequence). CDR3 size: 12 residues. Trimming cost V 0 bases and J 4 bases, with 0 bases left between them. The CDR3 DNA is TGTGCCAGCAGCCAAGACACCGGGGAGCTGTTTTTT. This codes for CASSQDTGELFF.

This clone occurred once. The V gene is TRBV29-1, the J gene TRBJ2-7; D might be TRBD2 (6 bases). The ends were cut back, 4 bases at V and 0 bases at J, with 13 bases in the middle. The CDR3 totals 14 residues. CDR1 SQVTM and CDR2 ANQGSEA come from the germline V gene. CDR3 sequence (DNA): TGCAGCGTTGGGCGGGGCCCGAGCTCCTACGAGCAGTACTTC. This sequence encodes CSVGRGPSSYEQYF.

This chain links TRBV2 with TRBJ1-4; tentatively, D is TRBD1 (6 bases). V lost 6 bases and J 7 bases, leaving 18 bases between the germline ends. The CDR3 is 15 amino acids. The germline V gene has CDR1 SNHLY and CDR2 FYNNEI. CDR3 loop: CASRVQGSGGEKLFF. As DNA, the CDR3 is TGTGCCAGCAGGGTACAGGGAAGTGGCGGTGAAAAACTGTTTTTT.

The genes are TRBV4-2 and TRBJ2-7; 9 nucleotides align to TRBD2. The CDR3 has 16 residues. Looked up from germline, CDR1 is LGHNA and CDR2 is YNFKEQ. The J segment lost 3 bases and the V segment lost 0 bases, leaving 6 bases of the junction unmatched. In DNA, the CDR3 is TGTGCCAGCAGCCAAGATGTTACTAGCGGGTTCTACGAGCAGTACTTC. Protein sequence: CASSQDVTSGFYEQYF.

The rearrangement uses TRBV12-3 or TRBV12-4 and TRBJ1-4, with no clear D. V gave up 5 bases and J gave up 8 bases, with 9 bases separating them. The CDR3 covers 12 residues. CDR3 residues: CASSTMGEKLFF. DNA for the CDR3: TGTGCCAGCAGTACCATGGGAGAAAAACTGTTTTTT.

The count of this clone is one. The chain carries TRBV5-6 and TRBJ1-6, with D unresolved. The CDR3 has 12 amino acids. Per germline, CDR1 SGHDT and CDR2 YYEEEE. The V end was cut by 2 bases, the J end by 14 bases, with 11 bases between. The CDR3 here is CASSFRSESLHF. DNA of the CDR3: TGTGCCAGCAGCTTCCGGTCGGAGTCCCTCCACTTT.

The chain recombines TRBV12-5 with TRBJ1-5; 8 bases fit TRBD1. The germline V gene encodes CDR1 LGHNT and CDR2 FRNRAP. With 2 bases clipped from V and 1 base from J, the junction kept 4 bases outside the gene matches. This CDR3 region has 16 residues. The CDR3 reads CASGLSGGESNQPQHF. For the CDR3, the DNA is TGTGCTAGTGGTTTGTCAGGGGGCGAGAGCAATCAGCCCCAGCATTTT.

The rearrangement uses TRBV7-3 and TRBJ2-2; D ambiguous. CDR3 length: 15 amino acids. Trimming shortened V by 3 bases and J by 0 bases, and 8 bases separated the two germline ends. Germline-derived CDR1 and CDR2 are SGHTA and FQGTGA. CDR3 amino acids: CASSFGRTNTGELFF. The CDR3 region has the DNA TGTGCCAGCAGCTTCGGCAGGACGAACACCGGGGAGCTGTTTTTT. The full variable domain, completed using reference TRBV7-3 and TRBJ2-2, is GAGVSQTPSNKVTEKGKYVELRCDPISGHTALYWYRQSLGQGPEFLIYFQGTGAADDSGLPNDRFFAVRPEGSVSTLKIQRTERGDSAVYLCASSFGRTNTGELFFGEGSRLTVL.

This sequence joins TRBV11-2 and TRBJ2-4; 11 nucleotides agree with TRBD2. The CDR3 is 17 amino acids. Germline CDR1 and CDR2: SGHAT and FQNNGV. V trimming: 5 bases; J trimming: 0 bases; junction bases outside the gene matches: 6. Here the CDR3 DNA reads TGTGCCAGCAGCCCAGCGACTAGCGGGGTAGCCAAAAACATTCAGTACTTC. It translates to CASSPATSGVAKNIQYF.

V is TRBV6-2 or TRBV6-3 and J is TRBJ2-7; the D gene is possibly TRBD1 (6 bases). V was shortened by 0 bases and J by 1 base, with 16 bases between the two germline ends. This CDR3 is 17 amino acids long. In germline, CDR1 is MNHEY, CDR2 SVGEGT. The CDR3 spells CASSYSTARGLSYEQYF. The CDR3 coding sequence is TGTGCCAGCAGTTACTCGACCGCCAGGGGTCTGTCCTACGAGCAGTACTTC.

V usage is TRBV5-6 and J usage is TRBJ1-4; D not certain. From germline, CDR1 is SGHDT and CDR2 YYEEEE. Trimming removed 1 base at V and 8 bases at J, with 18 bases between. This CDR3 region has 16 residues. Written as DNA, the CDR3 is TGTGCCAGCAGCTTGAATTATGACGGCCGTGGGGAAAAACTGTTTTTT. Protein product: CASSLNYDGRGEKLFF.

This clone was detected only once. The rearrangement joins TRBV7-2 to TRBJ2-7; tentatively, D is TRBD1 or TRBD2 (5 bases each). Trimming left V 5 bases short and J 4 bases short, with 12 bases between. The CDR3 extends over 13 amino acids. CDR1 is SGHTA, CDR2 FQGNSA, per germline. The CDR3 region is CASSGAGAYEQYF. The CDR3 DNA reads as TGTGCCAGCAGCGGTGCCGGGGCTTACGAGCAGTACTTC.

The chain couples TRBV5-4 to TRBJ2-1; 13 bases fit TRBD2. Trimming cost V 1 base and J 0 bases; bases outside gene matches: 7. This CDR3 comprises 19 residues. Germline CDR1 SGHNT, CDR2 YYREEE (reference sequence). The CDR3 nucleotides are TGTGCCAGCAGCTTGCCCGGGACTAGCGGGGCAAGCTCCTACAATGAGCAGTTCTTC. It is translated as CASSLPGTSGASSYNEQFF.

V and J are TRBV7-9 and TRBJ2-7; D not certain. V lost 5 bases and J 3 bases, leaving 8 bases between the germline ends. The CDR3 is made up of 12 amino acids. CDR1 and CDR2 (germline): SEHNR, FQNEAQ (reference sequence). The CDR3 spells CASSRPNYEQYF. CDR3 sequence (DNA): TGTGCCAGCAGCCGTCCTAACTACGAGCAGTACTTC.

This chain links TRBV28 with TRBJ1-4; 7 bases are shared with TRBD1. Germline lookup yields CDR1 MDHEN and CDR2 SYDVKM. The J segment lost 4 bases and the V segment lost 7 bases, leaving 3 bases of the junction unmatched. The CDR3 consists of 13 residues. The CDR3 reads CASTGQRNEKLFF. The CDR3 nucleotides read TGTGCCAGCACGGGACAGCGTAATGAAAAACTGTTTTTT.

The chain couples TRBV29-1 to TRBJ2-1, with 14 bases identical to TRBD2. V trimming: 7 bases; J trimming: 9 bases; junction bases outside the gene matches: 5. The CDR3 has 13 residues. Looked up from germline, CDR1 is SQVTM and CDR2 is ANQGSEA. The CDR3 here is CSAGLAGGTEQFF. DNA for the CDR3: TGCAGCGCCGGACTAGCGGGGGGCACTGAGCAGTTCTTC.

V usage is TRBV10-2 and J usage is TRBJ2-7, with D tentatively TRBD2 (6 bases). This CDR3 has 13 amino acids. The V gene's germline CDR1 is WSHSY and CDR2 SAAADI. Deletions cut 3 bases from V and 2 bases from J, with 8 bases between. CDR3 bases: TGCGCCAGCAGTGATCGGGGGACCTACGAGCAGTACTTC. Its translation is CASSDRGTYEQYF.

V and J are TRBV7-9 and TRBJ2-1, with D perhaps matching TRBD2 (6 bases). Deletions cut 3 bases from V and 3 bases from J, with 9 bases between. This CDR3 is built from 14 residues. Germline loops: CDR1 SEHNR, CDR2 FQNEAQ (reference sequence). CDR3 in DNA: TGTGCCAGCAGCTTCGACGGGAGCTACAATGAGCAGTTCTTC. Translating it yields CASSFDGSYNEQFF.

V gene TRBV5-1 combines with J gene TRBJ2-7; 8 bases line up with TRBD1. The germline gives CDR1 SGHRS, CDR2 YFSETQ. CDR3 length equals 13 residues. V dropped 4 bases and J dropped 4; count of bases not matched to a gene: 4. For the CDR3, the DNA is TGCGCCAGCAGCAACACAGGGGGGTACGAGCAGTACTTC. Amino acids: CASSNTGGYEQYF.

This chain links TRBV2 with TRBJ2-4; a weak D match, TRBD1 (6 bases). Germline assignment: CDR1 SNHLY and CDR2 FYNNEI. The CDR3 has 13 amino acids. Trimming stripped 8 bases from V and 8 bases from J, with 16 bases between. The CDR3 loop is CASEKTGMDIQYF. CDR3 sequence (DNA): TGTGCCAGCGAGAAAACAGGGATGGACATTCAGTACTTC.